The 27 T cell receptor beta chains reported below all come from one sample, sequenced in a study of shared clonotypes between healthy human individuals. Here immunoSEQ multiplex PCR was the method, and the copy in TCRdb shows in-frame clones only, minus some. The sample has around 1.1 million clones; approximately 80% are singletons. Material for sequencing was memory CD4+ T cells from PBMCs. Subset: CD45RA-negative fraction. All receptors derive from a man between 18 and 29 years old in good health. Some clones in this sample may be carry-over from other donors' samples.

DNA for the CDR3: TGTGCCAGCAGCCCACGGACAGGGGGATACTATGGCTACACCTTC. This encodes CASSPRTGGYYGYTF. This chain connects TRBV7-8 to TRBJ1-2; 10 bases match TRBD1. The CDR3 contains 15 residues. Germline assignment: CDR1 SGHVS and CDR2 FQNEAQ. V lost 5 bases and J lost 3; bases outside the gene matches: 6.

V usage is TRBV28 and J usage is TRBJ1-1, with D maybe TRBD1 (6 bases). V lost 2 bases to trimming and J lost 4 bases, with 17 bases between them. This CDR3 comprises 16 residues. Germline CDR1 is MDHEN and CDR2 is SYDVKM. CDR3 protein: CASSLEGGTLRTEAFF. CDR3 in DNA: TGTGCCAGCAGTTTAGAGGGGGGGACCCTTCGCACTGAAGCTTTCTTT. The entire variable domain, with the rest obtained from reference TRBV28 and TRBJ1-1, is as follows: DVKVTQSSRYLVKRTGEKVFLECVQDMDHENMFWYRQDPGLGLRLIYFSYDVKMKEKGDIPEGYSVSREKKERFSLILESASTNQTSMYLCASSLEGGTLRTEAFFGQGTRLTVV.

For the CDR3, the DNA is TGTGCCAGCAGCCAACCCCCGGGACAGGGAGTCACTGAAGCTTTCTTT. Translating it yields CASSQPPGQGVTEAFF. The chain combines TRBV4-2 with TRBJ1-1; 9 bases fit TRBD1. The CDR3 runs 16 residues. The V segment lost 2 bases and the J segment 4 bases; nucleotides outside the gene matches: 8. Germline loops: CDR1 LGHNA, CDR2 YNFKEQ.

Comment on this clone: At the DNA level, this CDR3 is encoded by other sequences in the same sample as well. CDR3 region: CASSLWGGSSYEQYF. The CDR3 DNA sequence: TGTGCCAGCAGTCTCTGGGGCGGAAGCTCCTACGAGCAGTACTTC. The V call is TRBV28, the J call TRBJ2-7; possibly TRBD1 for D (5 bases). V lost 5 bases and J 0 bases, leaving 14 bases between the germline ends. Germline values: CDR1 MDHEN, CDR2 SYDVKM. This CDR3 has 15 residues.

The table lists this clone with a few counts. The chain links TRBV4-2 to TRBJ2-2, with 9 bases lining up with TRBD2. Germline CDR1 and CDR2: LGHNA and YNFKEQ. The CDR3 contains 16 residues. V dropped 1 base and J dropped 5; count of bases not matched to a gene: 5. The DNA of the CDR3 is TGTGCCAGCAGCCAAGGAGCAAGCGGGGGGACCGGGGAGCTGTTTTTT. Protein: CASSQGASGGTGELFF.

This sequence joins TRBV4-1 and TRBJ1-4, with D maybe TRBD1 (6 bases). Germline lookup yields CDR1 MGHRA and CDR2 YSYEKL. The V and J ends lost 3 bases and 4 bases respectively, with 21 bases between them. The CDR3 is 18 residues long. Written as DNA, the CDR3 is TGCGCCAGCAGCCAGGCGACTAGGGGGGGGTCGGGTAATGAAAAACTGTTTTTT. As protein: CASSQATRGGSGNEKLFF.

The CDR3 sequence is CASKAERPGNTIYF. In DNA, the CDR3 is TGTGCCAGCAAGGCGGAGAGACCTGGAAACACCATATATTTT. V and J are TRBV6-4 and TRBJ1-3; D is unresolved. CDR1 is MRHNA, CDR2 SNTAGT, per germline. This CDR3 is built from 14 residues. V lost 7 bases, J lost 2 bases, and 12 bases lay in between.

The chain combines TRBV2 with TRBJ2-6, with 7 bases fitting TRBD1. Germline CDR1 reads SNHLY; CDR2 reads FYNNEI. The CDR3 contains 15 residues. Trimming took 6 bases from V and 4 from J; bases not matched to a gene: 6. CDR3 residues: CASRDRAAGANVLTF. DNA for the CDR3: TGTGCCAGCAGAGACAGGGCTGCCGGGGCCAACGTCCTGACTTTC. Full variable domain (remainder filled in from reference TRBV2 and TRBJ2-6): EPEVTQTPSHQVTQMGQEVILRCVPISNHLYFYWYRQILGQKVEFLVSFYNNEISEKSEIFDDQFSVERPDGSNFTLKIRSTKLEDSAMYFCASRDRAAGANVLTFGAGSRLTVL.

The chain recombines TRBV7-3 with TRBJ2-2, with D possibly matching TRBD2 (5 bases). The CDR3 runs 15 residues. Germline assignment: CDR1 SGHTA and CDR2 FQGTGA. The V and J ends lost 1 base and 6 bases respectively, with 12 bases between them. CDR3 region: CASSLSGSPAGELFF. CDR3 nucleotides: TGTGCCAGCAGCTTAAGTGGGAGTCCAGCCGGGGAGCTGTTTTTT.

The CDR3 protein is CASSLDGYNEQFF. The CDR3 region has the DNA TGTGCCAGCAGCTTAGACGGCTACAATGAGCAGTTCTTC. This chain joins TRBV7-3 and TRBJ2-1; D remains unclear. The CDR3 extends over 13 amino acids. V dropped 2 bases and J dropped 3 bases, with 5 bases sitting between them. Germline CDR1 and CDR2: SGHTA and FQGTGA.

This clone was detected only a few times. The chain carries TRBV10-3 and TRBJ2-3; 9 nucleotides align to TRBD2. V was clipped by 10 bases and J by 3 bases; unmatched bases: 11. The V gene's germline CDR1 is ENHRY and CDR2 SYGVKD. This CDR3 has 15 residues. CDR3 nucleotides: TGTGCCACTAAGACTAGCGGTGATGTTACAGATACGCAGTATTTT. It encodes CATKTSGDVTDTQYF.

The chain combines TRBV5-6 with TRBJ2-2; 7 bases are a match to TRBD2. This CDR3 has 16 residues. Trimming took 3 bases from V and 3 from J; bases not matched to a gene: 8. Germline CDR1 SGHDT, CDR2 YYEEEE. The CDR3 reads CASSSLGGSDTGELFF. DNA of the CDR3: TGTGCCAGCAGCTCCTTGGGGGGGAGCGACACCGGGGAGCTGTTTTTT.

The chain carries TRBV6-1 and TRBJ2-2, with D possibly matching TRBD2 (6 bases). CDR1 is MNHNS and CDR2 is SASEGT in the germline V gene. The germline V and J ends were trimmed by 2 bases and 5 bases, with 12 bases remaining between them. The CDR3 is 15 residues long. CDR3 residues: CASSERDSDTGELFF. In DNA form, the CDR3 reads TGTGCCAGCAGTGAAAGGGACTCAGATACCGGGGAGCTGTTTTTT.

This clone was picked up many times. The chain uses TRBV5-1 and TRBJ2-7; possible D gene TRBD1, 5 bases. V lost 4 bases, J lost 3 bases, and 23 bases lay in between. Germline CDR1 SGHRS, CDR2 YFSETQ. The CDR3 runs to 17 residues. The CDR3 nucleotides are TGCGCCAGCAGCCCTAGGTTTTCCTCGGTGGGGCACTACGAGCAGTACTTC. Amino acid sequence: CASSPRFSSVGHYEQYF.

This clone has more than one count but fewer than ten. The V gene is TRBV27, the J gene TRBJ1-1; no reliable D call. CDR1 MNHEY and CDR2 SMNVEV come from the germline V gene (reference sequence). The CDR3 is 13 amino acids. Trimming cost V 1 base and J 4 bases, with 7 bases left between them. In DNA form, the CDR3 reads TGTGCCAGCAGTTTATTGGAGCGCACTGAAGCTTTCTTT. This translates into CASSLLERTEAFF.

As regards this clone: The same CDR3 also results from other DNA sequences found in this sample. The chain is built from TRBV28 and TRBJ2-7; tentative D call: TRBD1 (5 bases). The germline V gene has CDR1 MDHEN and CDR2 SYDVKM. The CDR3 is made up of 14 amino acids. The ends were cut back, 1 base at V and 2 bases at J, with 9 bases in the middle. The CDR3 reads CASSLFQGTYEQYF. The CDR3 DNA sequence: TGTGCCAGCAGTTTATTTCAGGGCACCTACGAGCAGTACTTC.

The rearrangement links TRBV30 to TRBJ2-7; D gene uncertain. Per the germline V gene, CDR1 is GTSNPN and CDR2 is SVGIG (reference sequence). This CDR3 has 13 residues. Trimming cost V 5 bases and J 5 bases, with 16 bases left between them. CDR3 nucleotide sequence: TGTGCCTGGGATGCGTGGGCAGAAAACGAGCAGTACTTC. It encodes CAWDAWAENEQYF.

This chain joins TRBV7-8 and TRBJ1-1, with D uncertain. Germline CDR1 SGHVS, CDR2 FQNEAQ. Between the trimmed V and J ends, which lost 1 base and 2 bases, there was a span of 8 bases. This CDR3 is built from 14 residues. The CDR3 protein is CASSLVLGNTEAFF. CDR3 bases: TGTGCCAGCAGCTTAGTGCTGGGAAACACTGAAGCTTTCTTT.

This clone was found once. The J gene is TRBJ2-5, the V gene TRBV28, with no clear D. CDR3 size: 16 residues. CDR1 is MDHEN and CDR2 is SYDVKM in the germline V gene. V was trimmed by 7 bases and J by 1 base, leaving 19 bases between them. The CDR3 DNA reads as TGTGCCAGCACCTTAGGGCTAACGGGCCTCCAAGAGACCCAGTACTTC. It codes for CASTLGLTGLQETQYF. Supplemented by reference TRBV28 and TRBJ2-5, the full variable domain reads DVKVTQSSRYLVKRTGEKVFLECVQDMDHENMFWYRQDPGLGLRLIYFSYDVKMKEKGDIPEGYSVSREKKERFSLILESASTNQTSMYLCASTLGLTGLQETQYFGPGTRLLVL.

J is TRBJ2-3 and V is TRBV5-4; D is tentatively TRBD1 or TRBD2 (6 bases each). This CDR3 has 16 residues. V was pared by 3 bases and J by 5 bases, with 19 bases between. Germline V gives CDR1 SGHNT, CDR2 YYREEE (reference sequence). CDR3 coding DNA: TGTGCCAGCAGCTATCGGGGGTCAGGGGTGAGAGATACGCAGTATTTT. Encoded protein: CASSYRGSGVRDTQYF.

About this clone: Other DNA sequences in the same sample also yield this CDR3. The genes are TRBV28 and TRBJ2-5; 11 bases are shared with TRBD2. With V trimmed by 7 bases and J by 5 bases, 0 bases remained unmatched. Germline loops: CDR1 MDHEN, CDR2 SYDVKM. This CDR3 comprises 12 residues. CDR3 region: CASTSGRETQYF. The CDR3 DNA follows: TGTGCCAGCACTAGCGGGAGGGAGACCCAGTACTTC.

V and J are TRBV6-5 and TRBJ2-1, with D uncertain. Trimming removed 2 bases at V and 2 bases at J, with 10 bases between. Germline CDR1 MNHEY, CDR2 SVGAGI. CDR3 length equals 15 residues. The CDR3 region has the DNA TGTGCCAGCAGTTACCGGCAGCCTCCCTACAATGAGCAGTTCTTC. It translates to CASSYRQPPYNEQFF.

The V and J genes are TRBV28 and TRBJ1-5, with 10 bases identical to TRBD1. The CDR3 consists of 17 residues. The V gene end was trimmed by 5 bases and the J gene end by 0 bases; junction bases not matched to a gene: 7. CDR1 and CDR2 from the germline V gene are MDHEN and SYDVKM. CDR3 nucleotides: TGTGCCAGCAGTCCCCTGGGACAGGGGTATAGCAATCAGCCCCAGCATTTT. Translating it yields CASSPLGQGYSNQPQHF.

The V call is TRBV7-2, the J call TRBJ2-5, with a weak D call TRBD2 (6 bases). The length of the CDR3 is 17 residues. CDR1 SGHTA and CDR2 FQGNSA come from the germline V gene. V shed 1 base and J shed 2 bases, with 17 bases lying between them. CDR3 region: CASSLVAGTAVQETQYF. CDR3 nucleotides: TGTGCCAGCAGCTTAGTTGCCGGGACTGCTGTACAAGAGACCCAGTACTTC.

V is TRBV6-1 and J is TRBJ1-3, with D tentatively TRBD1 (5 bases). The CDR3 contains 14 residues. V shed 0 bases and J shed 4 bases, with 7 bases lying between them. Germline CDR1 reads MNHNS; CDR2 reads SASEGT. CDR3 sequence reads: CASSEAGAGNTIYF. CDR3 nucleotides: TGTGCCAGCAGTGAAGCAGGGGCAGGAAACACCATATATTTT.

The V call is TRBV5-1, the J call TRBJ2-7; 10 nucleotides match TRBD1. Trimming at V came to 1 base and at J to 5 bases, leaving 6 bases not matched to a gene. CDR1 and CDR2 (germline): SGHRS, YFSETQ. The CDR3 has 15 residues. CDR3 in DNA: TGCGCCAGCAGCTTGATGGGACAGGGGTCACACGAGCAGTACTTC. Amino acid sequence: CASSLMGQGSHEQYF. The entire variable domain, with the rest obtained from reference TRBV5-1 and TRBJ2-7, is as follows: KAGVTQTPRYLIKTRGQQVTLSCSPISGHRSVSWYQQTPGQGLQFLFEYFSETQRNKGNFPGRFSGRQFSNSRSEMNVSTLELGDSALYLCASSLMGQGSHEQYFGPGTRLTVT.

The J gene is TRBJ1-5, the V gene TRBV30, with D possibly TRBD1 on 5 matching bases. The CDR3 is made up of 13 amino acids. V shed 3 bases and J shed 9 bases, with 15 bases lying between them. Germline V lookup: CDR1 GTSNPN, CDR2 SVGIG (reference sequence). The CDR3 DNA is TGTGCCTGGAGCGGTCGGGGTGGGGGGCCCCAGCATTTT. Its translation: CAWSGRGGGPQHF.